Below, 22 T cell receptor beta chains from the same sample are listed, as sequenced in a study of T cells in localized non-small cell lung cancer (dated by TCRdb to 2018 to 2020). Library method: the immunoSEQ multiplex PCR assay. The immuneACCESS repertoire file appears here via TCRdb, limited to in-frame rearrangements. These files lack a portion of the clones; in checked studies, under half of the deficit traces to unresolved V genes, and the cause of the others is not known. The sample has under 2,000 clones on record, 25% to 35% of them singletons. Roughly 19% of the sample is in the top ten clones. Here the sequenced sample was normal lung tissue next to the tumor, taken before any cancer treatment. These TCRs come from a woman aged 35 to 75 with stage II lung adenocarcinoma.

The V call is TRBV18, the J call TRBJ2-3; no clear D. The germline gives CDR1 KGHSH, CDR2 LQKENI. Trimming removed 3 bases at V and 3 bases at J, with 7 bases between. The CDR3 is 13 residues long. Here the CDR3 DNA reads TGTGCCAGCTCACCCTTGGGAACAGATACGCAGTATTTT. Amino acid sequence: CASSPLGTDTQYF.

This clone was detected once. CDR3 loop: CASSLSGQGDQPQHF. The CDR3 region has the DNA TGTGCCAGCAGTTTAAGTGGGCAGGGAGATCAGCCCCAGCATTTT. V gene TRBV28 combines with J gene TRBJ1-5, with a possible D match to TRBD1 (5 bases). Germline lookup yields CDR1 MDHEN and CDR2 SYDVKM. The CDR3 loop spans 15 amino acids. V was clipped by 2 bases and J by 5 bases, with 13 bases between them.

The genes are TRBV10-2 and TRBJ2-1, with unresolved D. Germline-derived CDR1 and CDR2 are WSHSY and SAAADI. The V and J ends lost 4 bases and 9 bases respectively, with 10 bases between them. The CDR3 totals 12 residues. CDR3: CASSAELSEQFF. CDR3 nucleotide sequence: TGCGCCAGCAGTGCGGAGTTAAGTGAGCAGTTCTTC.

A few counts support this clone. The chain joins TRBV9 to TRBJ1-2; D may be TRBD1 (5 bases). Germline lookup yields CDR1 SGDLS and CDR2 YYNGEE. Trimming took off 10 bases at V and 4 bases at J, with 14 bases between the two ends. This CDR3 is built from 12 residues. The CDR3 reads CAFRRDAYGYTF. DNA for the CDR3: TGTGCCTTCCGCCGGGACGCCTATGGCTACACCTTC. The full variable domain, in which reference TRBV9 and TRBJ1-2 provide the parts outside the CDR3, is DSGVTQTPKHLITATGQRVTLRCSPRSGDLSVYWYQQSLDQGLQFLIQYYNGEERAKGNILERFSAQQFPDLHSELNLSSLELGDSALYFCAFRRDAYGYTFGSGTRLTVV.

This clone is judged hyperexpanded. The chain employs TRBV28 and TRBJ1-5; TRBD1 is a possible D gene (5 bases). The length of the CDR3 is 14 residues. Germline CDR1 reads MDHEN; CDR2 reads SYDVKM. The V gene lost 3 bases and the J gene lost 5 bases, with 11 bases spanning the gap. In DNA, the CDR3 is TGTGCCAGCAGTTTTGAGGGGACGCATCAGCCCCAGCATTTT. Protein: CASSFEGTHQPQHF.

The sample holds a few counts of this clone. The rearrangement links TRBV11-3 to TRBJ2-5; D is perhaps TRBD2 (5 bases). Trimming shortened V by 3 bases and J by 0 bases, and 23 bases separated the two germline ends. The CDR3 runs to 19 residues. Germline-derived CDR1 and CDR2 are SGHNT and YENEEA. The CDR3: CASSLADEGSLWYQETQYF. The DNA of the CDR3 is TGTGCCAGCAGCTTGGCGGATGAGGGCAGCCTTTGGTACCAAGAGACCCAGTACTTC.

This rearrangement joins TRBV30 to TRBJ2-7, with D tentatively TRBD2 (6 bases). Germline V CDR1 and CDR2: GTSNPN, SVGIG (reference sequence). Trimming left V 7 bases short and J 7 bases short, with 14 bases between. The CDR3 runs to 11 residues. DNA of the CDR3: TGTGCCTCAAAAAAGGAGGGGGAGCAGTACTTC. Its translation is CASKKEGEQYF.

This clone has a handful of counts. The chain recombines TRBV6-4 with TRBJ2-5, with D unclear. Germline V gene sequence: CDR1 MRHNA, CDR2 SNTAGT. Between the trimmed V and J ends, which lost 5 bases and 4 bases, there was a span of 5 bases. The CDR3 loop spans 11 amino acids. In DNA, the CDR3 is TGTGCCAGCAGTTACCGAGAGACCCAGTACTTC. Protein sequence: CASSYRETQYF.

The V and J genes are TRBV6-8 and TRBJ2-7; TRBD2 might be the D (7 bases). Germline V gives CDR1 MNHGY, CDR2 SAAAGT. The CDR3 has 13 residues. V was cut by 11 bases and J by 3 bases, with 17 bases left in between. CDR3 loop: CAVSRGADYEQYF. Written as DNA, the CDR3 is TGTGCCGTCAGTCGGGGGGCAGACTACGAGCAGTACTTC.

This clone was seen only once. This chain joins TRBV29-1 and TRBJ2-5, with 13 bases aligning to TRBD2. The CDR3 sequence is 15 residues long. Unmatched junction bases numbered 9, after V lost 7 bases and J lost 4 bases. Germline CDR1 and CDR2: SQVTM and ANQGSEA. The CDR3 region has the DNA TGCAGCGGCGGTGGACTAGCGGGAGCTGGAGAGACCCAGTACTTC. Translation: CSGGGLAGAGETQYF.

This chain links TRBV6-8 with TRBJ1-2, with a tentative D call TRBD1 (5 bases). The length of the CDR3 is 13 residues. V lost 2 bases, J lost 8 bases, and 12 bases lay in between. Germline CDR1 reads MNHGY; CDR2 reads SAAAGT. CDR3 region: CASSYHQGRGYTF. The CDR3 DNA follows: TGTGCCAGCAGTTACCACCAGGGAAGGGGCTACACCTTC.

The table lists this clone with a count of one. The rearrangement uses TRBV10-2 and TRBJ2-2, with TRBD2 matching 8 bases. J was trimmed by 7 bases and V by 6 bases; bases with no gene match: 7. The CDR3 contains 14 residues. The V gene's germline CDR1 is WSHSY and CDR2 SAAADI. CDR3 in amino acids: CASSGGAVYGELFF. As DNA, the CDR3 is TGCGCCAGCAGCGGGGGGGCAGTTTACGGGGAGCTGTTTTTT.

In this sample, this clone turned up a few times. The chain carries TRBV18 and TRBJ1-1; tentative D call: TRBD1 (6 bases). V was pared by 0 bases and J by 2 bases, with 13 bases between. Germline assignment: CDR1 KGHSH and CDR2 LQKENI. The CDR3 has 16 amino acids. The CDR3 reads CASSPPSRGSNTEAFF. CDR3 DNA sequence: TGTGCCAGCTCACCACCGTCCAGGGGTTCTAACACTGAAGCTTTCTTT.

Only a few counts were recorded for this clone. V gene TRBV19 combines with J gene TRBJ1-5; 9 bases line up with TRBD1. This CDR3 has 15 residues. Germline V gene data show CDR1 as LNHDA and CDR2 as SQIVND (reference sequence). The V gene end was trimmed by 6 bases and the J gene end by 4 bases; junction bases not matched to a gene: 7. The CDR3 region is CASRSDRGKNQPQHF. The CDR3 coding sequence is TGTGCCAGTAGGTCGGACAGGGGAAAAAATCAGCCCCAGCATTTT.

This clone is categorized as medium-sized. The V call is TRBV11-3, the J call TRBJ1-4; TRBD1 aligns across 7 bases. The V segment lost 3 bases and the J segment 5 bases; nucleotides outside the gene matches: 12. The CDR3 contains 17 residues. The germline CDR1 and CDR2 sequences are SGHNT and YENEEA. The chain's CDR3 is CASSFWNRTGQNEKLFF. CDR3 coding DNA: TGTGCCAGCAGCTTCTGGAACCGGACAGGCCAAAATGAAAAACTGTTTTTT.

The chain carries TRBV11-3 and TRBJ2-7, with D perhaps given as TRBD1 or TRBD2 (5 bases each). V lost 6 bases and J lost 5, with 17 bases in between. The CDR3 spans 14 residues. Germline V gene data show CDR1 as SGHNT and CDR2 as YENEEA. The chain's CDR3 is CASSIPGSYHEQYF. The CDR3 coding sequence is TGTGCCAGCAGTATCCCAGGGAGCTATCACGAGCAGTACTTC.

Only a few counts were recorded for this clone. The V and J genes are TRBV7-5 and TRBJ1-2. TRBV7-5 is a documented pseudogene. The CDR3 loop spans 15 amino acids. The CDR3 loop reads CASSLPGNGLIGYTF. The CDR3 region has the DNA TGTGCCAGCAGCTTGCCGGGGAATGGTTTAATCGGCTACACCTTC.

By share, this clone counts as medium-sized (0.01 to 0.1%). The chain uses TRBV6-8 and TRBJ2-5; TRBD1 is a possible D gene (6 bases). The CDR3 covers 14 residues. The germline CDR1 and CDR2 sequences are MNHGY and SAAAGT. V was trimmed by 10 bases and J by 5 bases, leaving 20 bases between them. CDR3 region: CATRTAAGDETQYF. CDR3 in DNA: TGTGCCACCAGGACCGCGGCAGGGGATGAGACCCAGTACTTC.

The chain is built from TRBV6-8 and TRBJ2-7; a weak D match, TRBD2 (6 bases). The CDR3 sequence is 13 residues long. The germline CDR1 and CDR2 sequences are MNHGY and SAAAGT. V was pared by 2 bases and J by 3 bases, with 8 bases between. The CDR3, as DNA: TGTGCCAGCAGTTACGGGGGACTCTACGAGCAGTACTTC. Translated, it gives CASSYGGLYEQYF.

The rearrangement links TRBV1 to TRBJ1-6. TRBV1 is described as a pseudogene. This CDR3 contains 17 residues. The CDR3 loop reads CASSQEGEAFYNSPLHF. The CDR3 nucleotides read TGCGCCAGCAGCCAAGAGGGTGAGGCCTTCTATAATTCACCCCTCCACTTT.

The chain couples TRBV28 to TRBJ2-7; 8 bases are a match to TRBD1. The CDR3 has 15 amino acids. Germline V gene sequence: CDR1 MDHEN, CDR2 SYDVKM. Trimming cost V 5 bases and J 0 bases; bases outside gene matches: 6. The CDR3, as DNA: TGTGCCAGCAGTCTGGGACAGGCAGGCTCCTACGAGCAGTACTTC. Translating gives CASSLGQAGSYEQYF.

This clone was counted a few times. The CDR3 spells CASSYLEAENNEQFF. CDR3 in DNA: TGTGCCAGCAGTTACCTGGAAGCCGAAAACAATGAGCAGTTCTTC. The chain has TRBV6-8 and TRBJ2-1, with D uncertain. Germline CDR1 MNHGY, CDR2 SAAAGT. The CDR3 totals 15 residues. V lost 2 bases, J lost 5 bases, and 13 bases lay in between.